This T cell receptor beta chain derives from a study of T cells in Graves' hyperthyroidism and ophthalmopathy. Study-wide results and limits: Stable hyperthyroidism was separated from ophthalmopathy by a model based on 13 V-J features. Most clonotypes expanded in the thyroid (above 0.001) were also present in blood.

Per the germline V gene, CDR1 is SGHRS and CDR2 is YFSETQ. This CDR3 is 15 amino acids long. V dropped 4 bases and J dropped 5 bases, with 18 bases sitting between them. Researchers took RNA transcripts and amplified the TCR beta CDR3 regions from them. TCR CDR3 regions were first amplified by RT-PCR with HTBI primers. Using its own MiXCR run on the multiplex PCR reads, TCRdb lists one record per CDR3 protein. Of 500,000 to 600,000 distinct CDR3 sequences detected, 46% appear once; the ten largest clones hold 15% to 20%. The sample holds many counts of this clonotype. Antigen specificity is unknown. V usage is TRBV5-1 and J usage is TRBJ1-1; D gene uncertain. Source material: peripheral blood or thyroid tissue (not recorded which). The origin of this receptor is an adult woman with Graves' disease, either hyperthyroidism or ophthalmopathy (not recorded which). The CDR3 DNA is TGCGCCAGCAGCCTACACAACACGGTTGTAACTGAAGCTTTCTTT. Translation gives CASSLHNTVVTEAFF.